This T cell receptor (beta chain) originates from a study of T cells after yellow fever vaccination. Study results and limitations: Researchers cautioned that FACS-sorted repertoires could harbor abundant clonotypes contaminating from the bulk population. The CD4 and CD8 compartments had a small share of their clonotypes in common.

One entry per CDR3 protein, called by TCRdb with MiXCR from the 5' RACE reads. The profile covers under 55,000 distinct CDR3 sequences, with roughly 6.4% appearing a single time and about 15% taken by the ten largest. This clonotype originated in a man in his thirties or forties who received the YFV17D yellow fever vaccine. The specimen was CD8+ T cells not binding an NS4B(214-222) dextramer, sorted from PBMCs, collected 45 days after the yellow fever booster vaccination.

CDR3 nucleotides: TGTGCCTGGACAGGGGGTTTTGGGGCCAACGTCCTGACTTTC. Protein sequence: CAWTGGFGANVLTF. This rearrangement joins TRBV30 to TRBJ2-6, with 7 positions matching TRBD1. CDR1 is GTSNPN and CDR2 is SVGIG in the germline V gene (reference sequence). Trimming removed 4 bases from V and 3 bases from J; junction bases left unmatched: 3. The length of the CDR3 is 14 residues.